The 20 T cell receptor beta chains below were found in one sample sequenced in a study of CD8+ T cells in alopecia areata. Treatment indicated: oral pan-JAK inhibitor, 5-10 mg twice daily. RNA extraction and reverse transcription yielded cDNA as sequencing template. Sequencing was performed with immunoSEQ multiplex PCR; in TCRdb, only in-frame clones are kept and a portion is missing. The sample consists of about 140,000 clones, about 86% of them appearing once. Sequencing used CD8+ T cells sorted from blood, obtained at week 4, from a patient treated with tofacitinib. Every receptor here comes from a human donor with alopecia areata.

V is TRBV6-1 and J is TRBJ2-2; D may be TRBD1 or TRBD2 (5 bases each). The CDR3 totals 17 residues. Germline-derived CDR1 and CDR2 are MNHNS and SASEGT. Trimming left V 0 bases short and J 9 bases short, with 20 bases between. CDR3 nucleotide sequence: TGTGCCAGCAGTGAAGCGAGGGACGCAGCGCGCCGCCGGGAGCTGTTTTTT. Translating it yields CASSEARDAARRRELFF.

Here the CDR3 DNA reads TGTGCCAGCAGTTCCCCGGGACAGGGAGGGAATGAGCAGTTCTTC. Encoded protein: CASSSPGQGGNEQFF. V is TRBV27 and J is TRBJ2-1, with 9 bases identical to TRBD1. Unmatched junction bases numbered 8, after V lost 4 bases and J lost 7 bases. Germline V gene data show CDR1 as MNHEY and CDR2 as SMNVEV (reference sequence). The CDR3 is made up of 15 amino acids.

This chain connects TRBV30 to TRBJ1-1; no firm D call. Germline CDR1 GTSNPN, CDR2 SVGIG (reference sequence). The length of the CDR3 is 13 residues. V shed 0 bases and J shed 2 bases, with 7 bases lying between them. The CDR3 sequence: CAWSVHRNTEAFF. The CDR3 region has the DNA TGTGCCTGGAGTGTACATCGCAACACTGAAGCTTTCTTT.

The CDR3 region is CASLAGGGEQYF. The CDR3 DNA reads as TGTGCCAGCCTAGCGGGAGGGGGGGAGCAGTACTTC. V usage is TRBV27 and J usage is TRBJ2-7; 12 bases match TRBD2. The junction had 3 bases not matched to a gene; V was cut back by 8 bases and J by 7 bases. The germline V gene has CDR1 MNHEY and CDR2 SMNVEV (reference sequence). The CDR3 totals 12 residues.

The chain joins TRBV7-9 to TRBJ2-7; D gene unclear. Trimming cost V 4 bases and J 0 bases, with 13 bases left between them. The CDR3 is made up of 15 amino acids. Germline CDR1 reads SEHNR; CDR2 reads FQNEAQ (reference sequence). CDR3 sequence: CASSSPSSISYEQYF. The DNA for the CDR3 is TGTGCCAGCAGCTCCCCTTCTAGTATCTCCTACGAGCAGTACTTC.

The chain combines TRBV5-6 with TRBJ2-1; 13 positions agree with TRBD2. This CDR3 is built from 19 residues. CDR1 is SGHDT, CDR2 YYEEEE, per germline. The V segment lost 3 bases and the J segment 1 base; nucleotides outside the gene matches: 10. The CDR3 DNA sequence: TGTGCCAGCAGCTCAACCGATGGACTAGCGGGAGAATCCTACAATGAGCAGTTCTTC. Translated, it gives CASSSTDGLAGESYNEQFF.

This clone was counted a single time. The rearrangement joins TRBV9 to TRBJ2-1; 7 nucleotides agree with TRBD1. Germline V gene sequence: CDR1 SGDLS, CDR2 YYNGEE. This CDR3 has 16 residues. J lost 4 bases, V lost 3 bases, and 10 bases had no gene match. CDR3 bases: TGTGCCAGCAGCGGACAGACAGGGAAAGGTTACAATGAGCAGTTCTTC. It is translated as CASSGQTGKGYNEQFF.

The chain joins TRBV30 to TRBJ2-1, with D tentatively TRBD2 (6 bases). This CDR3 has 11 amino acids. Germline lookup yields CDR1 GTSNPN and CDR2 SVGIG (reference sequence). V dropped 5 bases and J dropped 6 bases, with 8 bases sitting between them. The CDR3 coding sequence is TGTGCCTGGGAACTAGCCAATGAGCAGTTCTTC. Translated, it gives CAWELANEQFF.

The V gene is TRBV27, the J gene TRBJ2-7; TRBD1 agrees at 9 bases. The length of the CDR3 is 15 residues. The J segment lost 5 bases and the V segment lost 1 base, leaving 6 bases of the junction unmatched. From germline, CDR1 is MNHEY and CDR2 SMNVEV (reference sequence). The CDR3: CASSLWGTGPDEQYF. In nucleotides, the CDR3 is TGTGCCAGCAGTTTATGGGGGACAGGGCCCGACGAGCAGTACTTC.

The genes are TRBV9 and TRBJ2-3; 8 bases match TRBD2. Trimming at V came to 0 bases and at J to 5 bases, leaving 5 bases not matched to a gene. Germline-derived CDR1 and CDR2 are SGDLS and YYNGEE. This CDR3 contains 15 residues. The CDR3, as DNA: TGTGCCAGCAGCGTAGCGGGGGGGCCAATAGATACGCAGTATTTT. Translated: CASSVAGGPIDTQYF.

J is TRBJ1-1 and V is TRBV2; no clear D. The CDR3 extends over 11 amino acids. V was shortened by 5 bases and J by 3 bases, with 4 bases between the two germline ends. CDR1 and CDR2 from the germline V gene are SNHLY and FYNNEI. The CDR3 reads CASSTYTEAFF. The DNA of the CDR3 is TGTGCCAGCAGTACCTACACTGAAGCTTTCTTT. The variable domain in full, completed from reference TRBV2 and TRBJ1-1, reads EPEVTQTPSHQVTQMGQEVILRCVPISNHLYFYWYRQILGQKVEFLVSFYNNEISEKSEIFDDQFSVERPDGSNFTLKIRSTKLEDSAMYFCASSTYTEAFFGQGTRLTVV.

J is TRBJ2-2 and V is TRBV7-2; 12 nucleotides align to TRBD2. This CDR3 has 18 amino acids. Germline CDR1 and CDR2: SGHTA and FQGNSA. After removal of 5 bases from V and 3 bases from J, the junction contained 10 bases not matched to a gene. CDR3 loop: CASSAGLAGNLDTGELFF. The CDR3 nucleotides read TGTGCCAGCAGCGCAGGACTAGCGGGGAATCTAGACACCGGGGAGCTGTTTTTT.

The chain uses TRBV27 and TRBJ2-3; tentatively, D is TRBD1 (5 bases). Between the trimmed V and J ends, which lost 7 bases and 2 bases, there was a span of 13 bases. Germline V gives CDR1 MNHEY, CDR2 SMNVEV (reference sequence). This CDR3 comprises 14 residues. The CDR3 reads CASTPLDTTDTQYF. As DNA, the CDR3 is TGTGCCAGCACCCCCTTGGACACCACAGATACGCAGTATTTT.

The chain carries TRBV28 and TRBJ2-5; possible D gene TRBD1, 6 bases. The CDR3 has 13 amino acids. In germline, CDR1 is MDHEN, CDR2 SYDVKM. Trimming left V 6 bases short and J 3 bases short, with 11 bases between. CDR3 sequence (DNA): TGTGCCAGCAGCTCAGACAGGAAAGAGACCCAGTACTTC. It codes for CASSSDRKETQYF.

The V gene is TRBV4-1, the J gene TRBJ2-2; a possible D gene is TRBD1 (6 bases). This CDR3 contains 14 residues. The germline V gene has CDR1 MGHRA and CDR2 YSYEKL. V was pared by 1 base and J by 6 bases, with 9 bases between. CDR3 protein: CASSQVRGAGELFF. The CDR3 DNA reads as TGCGCCAGCAGCCAAGTCAGGGGAGCCGGGGAGCTGTTTTTT.

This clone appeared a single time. The CDR3, as DNA: TGTGCCAGCAGTGTATCGGGTACGCAGTATTTT. Protein: CASSVSGTQYF. The V gene is TRBV25-1, the J gene TRBJ2-3; D is unresolved. Germline V CDR1 and CDR2: MGHDK, SYGVNS. The CDR3 consists of 11 residues. V lost 4 bases, J lost 8 bases, and 7 bases lay in between.

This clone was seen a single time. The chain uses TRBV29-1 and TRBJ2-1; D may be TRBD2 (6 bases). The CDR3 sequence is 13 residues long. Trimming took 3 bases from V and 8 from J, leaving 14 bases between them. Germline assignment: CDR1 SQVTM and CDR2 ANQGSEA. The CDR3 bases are TGCAGCGTTGAGGGCTACAGGAGGGATGAGCAGTTCTTC. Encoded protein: CSVEGYRRDEQFF.

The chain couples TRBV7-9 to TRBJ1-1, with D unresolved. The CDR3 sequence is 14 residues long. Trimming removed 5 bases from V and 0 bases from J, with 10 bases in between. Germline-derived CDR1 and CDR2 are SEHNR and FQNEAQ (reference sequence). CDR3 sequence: CASSLVQMNTEAFF. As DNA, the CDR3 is TGTGCCAGCAGCCTGGTCCAGATGAACACTGAAGCTTTCTTT.

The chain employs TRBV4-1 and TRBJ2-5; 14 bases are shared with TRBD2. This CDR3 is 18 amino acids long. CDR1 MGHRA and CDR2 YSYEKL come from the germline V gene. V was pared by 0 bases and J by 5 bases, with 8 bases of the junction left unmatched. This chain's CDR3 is CASSQEQGTSGRGETQYF. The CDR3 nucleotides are TGCGCCAGCAGCCAAGAACAGGGGACTAGCGGGAGAGGGGAGACCCAGTACTTC.

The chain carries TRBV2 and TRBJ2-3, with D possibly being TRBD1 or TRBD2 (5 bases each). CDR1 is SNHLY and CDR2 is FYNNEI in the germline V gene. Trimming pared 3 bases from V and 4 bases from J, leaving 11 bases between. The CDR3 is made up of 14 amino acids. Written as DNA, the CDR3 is TGTGCCAGCAGTGAGGAGTGGGGGTCAGATACGCAGTATTTT. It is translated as CASSEEWGSDTQYF. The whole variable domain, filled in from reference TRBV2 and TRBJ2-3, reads EPEVTQTPSHQVTQMGQEVILRCVPISNHLYFYWYRQILGQKVEFLVSFYNNEISEKSEIFDDQFSVERPDGSNFTLKIRSTKLEDSAMYFCASSEEWGSDTQYFGPGTRLTVL.